This TCR beta chain was obtained from a study of CD4 T cells in relation to SARS-CoV-2 and coronaviruses. Study in general: No peptide or an HIV-1 Nef peptide pool served as negative control.

Before the COVID-19 pandemic, during about 2011-2019, CD4+ T cells were taken from unexposed donors. The cells were cultured for roughly 11 days before CD4+ T cells were isolated. Unexposed-donor CD4+ T cells were probed with SARS-CoV-2 S/N and four cold-coronavirus spikes, cells permitting. The study, taken as a whole, reports: Samples before the pandemic and after infection were not matched within any donor.

The method was immunoSEQ multiplex PCR; TCRdb's version includes in-frame clones alone and lacks a portion of them. The sample carries about 12,000 clones, 70% to 85% recorded once. As to this clone: Its matching antigen is unknown.

The receptor was derived from a human donor in good health. Sequenced: CD4+ T cells from PBMCs, cultured in vitro.

The CDR3, as DNA: TGTGCCAGTGCATCCCTAAATCCAATCTCTGGAAACACCATATATTTT. Translating it yields CASASLNPISGNTIYF. The chain is built from TRBV19 and TRBJ1-3; the D is unclear. Deletions cut 8 bases from V and 0 bases from J, with 17 bases between. The CDR3 runs to 16 residues. The germline CDR1 and CDR2 sequences are LNHDA and SQIVND (reference sequence).